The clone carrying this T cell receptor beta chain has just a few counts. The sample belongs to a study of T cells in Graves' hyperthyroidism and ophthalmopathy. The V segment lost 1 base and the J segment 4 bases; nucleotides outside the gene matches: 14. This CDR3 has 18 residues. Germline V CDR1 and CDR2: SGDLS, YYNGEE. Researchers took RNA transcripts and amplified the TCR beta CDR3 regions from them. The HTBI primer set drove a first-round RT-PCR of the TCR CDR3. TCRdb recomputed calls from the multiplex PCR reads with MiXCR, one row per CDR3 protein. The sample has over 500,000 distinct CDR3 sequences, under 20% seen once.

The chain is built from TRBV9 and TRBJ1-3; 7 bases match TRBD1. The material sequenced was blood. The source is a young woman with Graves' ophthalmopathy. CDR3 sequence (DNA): TGTGCCAGCAGCGTAAACCCTACCAGGGGGAGGGCAGGAAACACCATATATTTT. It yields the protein CASSVNPTRGRAGNTIYF.